The clone carrying this T cell receptor (beta chain) was counted many times. Its target is unknown. Amplified TCR beta CDR3 regions derived from RNA transcripts. HTBI primers were used for first-round RT-PCR of the TCR CDR3. Each CDR3 protein gets one entry after TCRdb re-called the multiplex PCR reads with MiXCR. The sample consists of fewer than 250,000 distinct CDR3 sequences, 17% of them appearing once. Germline CDR1 and CDR2: KGHSH and LQKENI. Unmatched junction bases numbered 8, after V lost 3 bases and J lost 6 bases. The CDR3 has 15 amino acids. These data originate in a study of T cells in Graves' hyperthyroidism and ophthalmopathy. At the level of the study: Peripheral blood was collected at initial diagnosis, before any treatment.

Whole-study findings and limits: Among thyroid clonotypes expanded above 0.001, most also appeared in blood.

Graves' hyperthyroidism was deemed stable given no ophthalmopathy progression within 18 months. What was sequenced was blood. The V call is TRBV18, the J call TRBJ1-2; 9 nucleotides match TRBD1. The TCR was taken from a man over 45 with Graves' hyperthyroidism. CDR3 in DNA: TGTGCCAGCTCACCTGACAGGGGGACACACCATGGCTACACCTTC. This translates into CASSPDRGTHHGYTF.